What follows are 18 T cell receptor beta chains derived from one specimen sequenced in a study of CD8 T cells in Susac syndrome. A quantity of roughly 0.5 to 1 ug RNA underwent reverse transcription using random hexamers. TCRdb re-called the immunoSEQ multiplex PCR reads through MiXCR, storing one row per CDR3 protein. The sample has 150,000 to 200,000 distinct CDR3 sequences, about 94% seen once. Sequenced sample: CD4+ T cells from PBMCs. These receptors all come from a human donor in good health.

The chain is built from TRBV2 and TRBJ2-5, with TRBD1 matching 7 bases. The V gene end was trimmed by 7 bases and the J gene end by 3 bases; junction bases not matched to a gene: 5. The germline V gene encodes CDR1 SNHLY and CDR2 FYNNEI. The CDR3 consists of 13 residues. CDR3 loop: CASNQDREETQYF. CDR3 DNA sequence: TGTGCCAGCAACCAAGACAGGGAAGAGACCCAGTACTTC.

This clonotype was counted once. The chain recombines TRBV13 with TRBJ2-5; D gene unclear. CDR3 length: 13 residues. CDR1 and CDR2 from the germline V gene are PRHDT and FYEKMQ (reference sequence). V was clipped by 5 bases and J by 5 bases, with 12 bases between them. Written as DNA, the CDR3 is TGTGCCAGCAGCCAATACGTTAGGGAGACCCAGTACTTC. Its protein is CASSQYVRETQYF.

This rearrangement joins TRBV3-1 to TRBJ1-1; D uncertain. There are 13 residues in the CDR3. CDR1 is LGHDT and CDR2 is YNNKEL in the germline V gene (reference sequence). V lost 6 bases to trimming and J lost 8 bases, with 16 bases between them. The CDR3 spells CASSPQWGGEAFF. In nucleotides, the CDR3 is TGTGCCAGCAGTCCCCAGTGGGGAGGAGAAGCTTTCTTT.

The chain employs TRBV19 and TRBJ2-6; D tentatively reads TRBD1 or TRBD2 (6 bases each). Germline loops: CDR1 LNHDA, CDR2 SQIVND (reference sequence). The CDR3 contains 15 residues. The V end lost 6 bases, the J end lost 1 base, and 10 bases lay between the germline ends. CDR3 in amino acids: CASRRGVSGANVLTF. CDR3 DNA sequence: TGTGCCAGTAGGAGGGGGGTGTCTGGGGCCAACGTCCTGACTTTC.

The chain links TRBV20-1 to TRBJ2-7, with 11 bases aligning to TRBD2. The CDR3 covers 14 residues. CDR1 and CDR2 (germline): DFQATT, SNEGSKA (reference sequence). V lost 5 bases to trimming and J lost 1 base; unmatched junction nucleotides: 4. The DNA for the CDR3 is TGCAGTGCTGGACCTAGCGGGGGGTCCTACGAGCAGTACTTC. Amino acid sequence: CSAGPSGGSYEQYF.

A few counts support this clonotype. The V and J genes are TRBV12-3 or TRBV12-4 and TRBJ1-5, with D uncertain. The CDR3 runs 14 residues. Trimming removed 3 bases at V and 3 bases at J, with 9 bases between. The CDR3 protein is CASSLRTFNQPQHF. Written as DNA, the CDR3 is TGTGCCAGCAGTTTGAGGACCTTCAATCAGCCCCAGCATTTT.

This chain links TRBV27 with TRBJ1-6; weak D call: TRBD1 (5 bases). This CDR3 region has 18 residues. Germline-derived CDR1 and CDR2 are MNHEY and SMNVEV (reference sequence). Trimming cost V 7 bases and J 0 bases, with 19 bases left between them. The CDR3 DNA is TGTGCCAGCATGCGCTTTGTGGGACCAAGCTCCTATAATTCACCCCTCCACTTT. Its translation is CASMRFVGPSSYNSPLHF.

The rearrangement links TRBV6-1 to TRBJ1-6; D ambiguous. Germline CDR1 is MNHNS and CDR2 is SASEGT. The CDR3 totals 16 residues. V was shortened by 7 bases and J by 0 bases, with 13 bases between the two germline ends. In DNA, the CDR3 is TGTGCCAGCAACCGGGCCACTAGCTCCTATAATTCACCCCTCCACTTT. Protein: CASNRATSSYNSPLHF.

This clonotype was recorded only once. The CDR3 loop is CASSLSPVRKSGELFF. CDR3 nucleotides: TGTGCCAGCAGTTTATCCCCGGTTAGGAAATCCGGGGAGCTGTTTTTT. The chain uses TRBV28 and TRBJ2-2; D is ambiguous. Germline loops: CDR1 MDHEN, CDR2 SYDVKM. This CDR3 region has 16 residues. V was cut by 1 base and J by 6 bases, with 15 bases left in between.

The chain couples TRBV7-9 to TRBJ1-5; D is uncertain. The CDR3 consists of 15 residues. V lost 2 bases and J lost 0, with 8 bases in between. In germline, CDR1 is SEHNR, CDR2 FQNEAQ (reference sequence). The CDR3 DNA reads TGTGCCAGCAGCTTATCCGCCGGTAGCAATCAGCCCCAGCATTTT. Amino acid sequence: CASSLSAGSNQPQHF. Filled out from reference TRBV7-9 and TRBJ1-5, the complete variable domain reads DTGVSQNPRHKITKRGQNVTFRCDPISEHNRLYWYRQTLGQGPEFLTYFQNEAQLEKSRLLSDRFSAERPKGSFSTLEIQRTEQGDSAMYLCASSLSAGSNQPQHFGDGTRLSIL.

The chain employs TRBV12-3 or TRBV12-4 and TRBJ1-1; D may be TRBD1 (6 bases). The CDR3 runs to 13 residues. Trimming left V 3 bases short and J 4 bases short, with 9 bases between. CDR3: CASSFGGGTEAFF. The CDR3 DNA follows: TGTGCCAGCAGTTTCGGAGGGGGCACTGAAGCTTTCTTT.

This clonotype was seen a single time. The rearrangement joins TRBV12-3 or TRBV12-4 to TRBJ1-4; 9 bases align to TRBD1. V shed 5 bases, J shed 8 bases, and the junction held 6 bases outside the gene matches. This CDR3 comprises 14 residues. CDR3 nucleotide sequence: TGTGCCAGCAGTCCAGGGACAGGGCGGGAAAAACTGTTTTTT. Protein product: CASSPGTGREKLFF.

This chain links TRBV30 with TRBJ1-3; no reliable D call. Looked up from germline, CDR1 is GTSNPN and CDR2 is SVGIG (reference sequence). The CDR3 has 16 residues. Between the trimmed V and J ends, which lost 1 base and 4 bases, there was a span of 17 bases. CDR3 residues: CAWSGNPRLSGNTIYF. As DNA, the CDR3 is TGTGCCTGGAGTGGAAACCCCCGGTTGTCCGGAAACACCATATATTTT.

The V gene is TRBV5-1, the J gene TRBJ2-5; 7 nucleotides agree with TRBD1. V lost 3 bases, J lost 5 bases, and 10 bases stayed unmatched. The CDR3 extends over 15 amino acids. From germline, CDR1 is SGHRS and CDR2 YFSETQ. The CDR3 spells CASSSNDRVKETQYF. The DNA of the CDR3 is TGCGCCAGCAGCTCGAACGACAGGGTCAAGGAGACCCAGTACTTC.

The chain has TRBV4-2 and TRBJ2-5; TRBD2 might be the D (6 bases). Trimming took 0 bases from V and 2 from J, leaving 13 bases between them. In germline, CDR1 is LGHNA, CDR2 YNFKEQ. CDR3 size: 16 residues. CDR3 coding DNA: TGTGCCAGCAGCCAAGAGGCGGGGTCAGCTCAAGAGACCCAGTACTTC. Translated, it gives CASSQEAGSAQETQYF.

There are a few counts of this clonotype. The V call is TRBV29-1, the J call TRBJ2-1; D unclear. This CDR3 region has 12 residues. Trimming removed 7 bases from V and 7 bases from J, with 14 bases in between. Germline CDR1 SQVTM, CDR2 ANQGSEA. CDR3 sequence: CSAYSHGNEQFF. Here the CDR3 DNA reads TGCAGCGCCTATTCCCACGGAAATGAGCAGTTCTTC.

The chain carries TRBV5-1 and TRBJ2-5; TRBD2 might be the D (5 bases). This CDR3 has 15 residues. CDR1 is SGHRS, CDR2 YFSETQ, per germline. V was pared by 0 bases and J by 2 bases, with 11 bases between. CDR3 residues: CASSLAGISQETQYF. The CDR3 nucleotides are TGCGCCAGCAGCTTGGCCGGGATTTCACAAGAGACCCAGTACTTC.

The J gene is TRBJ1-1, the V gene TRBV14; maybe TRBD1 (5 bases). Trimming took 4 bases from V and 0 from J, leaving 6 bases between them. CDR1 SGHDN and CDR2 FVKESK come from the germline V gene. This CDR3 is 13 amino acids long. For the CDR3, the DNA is TGTGCCAGCAGCCGACAGCTGAACACTGAAGCTTTCTTT. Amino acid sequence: CASSRQLNTEAFF.